The clone carrying this TCR beta chain was counted ten times or more. Its specificity is not known. The CDR3 covers 12 residues. The ends were cut back, 8 bases at V and 8 bases at J, with 12 bases in the middle. Newly diagnosed patients aged 18 to 65 had hyperthyroidism of under 2 months' duration. This sample was included in a study of T cells in Graves' hyperthyroidism and ophthalmopathy. Across the study: The authors collected peripheral blood at initial diagnosis, before any treatment. Overall study findings and caveats: Most clonotypes that expanded in the thyroid above 0.001 also showed up in blood. A 13 V-J model separated ophthalmopathy from stable hyperthyroidism.

Amplification yielded TCR beta CDR3 regions, with RNA transcripts as the source. A first-round RT-PCR of the TCR CDR3 used the HTBI primer set. Via MiXCR, TCRdb re-called the multiplex PCR reads, giving one row per CDR3 protein. The sample yields about 420,000 distinct CDR3 sequences, approximately 13% seen once. The sample was blood. This clonotype was obtained from a woman aged 18-30 years with Graves' hyperthyroidism. This chain uses TRBV12-3 or TRBV12-4 with TRBJ1-4; a weak D match, TRBD1 (5 bases). The CDR3 sequence is CASCTGGEKLFF. The CDR3 region has the DNA TGTGCCAGCTGCACAGGCGGGGAAAAACTGTTTTTT.